These 3 T cell receptor beta chains came from one sample sequenced in a study of T cells expressing NK-cell markers. TCRdb reprocessed the 5' RACE reads, with one entry per CDR3 protein and no DNA. The table for this sample gives about 160,000 distinct CDR3 sequences. Sequenced sample: blood T cells: a sorted CD56 or NKG2C T cell subset, CD4+ or CD8+ T cells, or bulk PBMC T cells (not recorded which). These receptors were obtained from a woman aged 18 to 75 in good health.

This sequence joins TRBV7-9 and TRBJ2-3; absent DNA, TCRdb's TRBD1 call cannot be checked. In germline, CDR1 is SEHNR, CDR2 FQNEAQ (reference sequence). The length of the CDR3 is 15 residues. The CDR3 protein is CASSLGTGRTDTQYF. Full variable domain (remainder filled in from reference TRBV7-9 and TRBJ2-3): DTGVSQNPRHKITKRGQNVTFRCDPISEHNRLYWYRQTLGQGPEFLTYFQNEAQLEKSRLLSDRFSAERPKGSFSTLEIQRTEQGDSAMYLCASSLGTGRTDTQYFGPGTRLTVL.

V and J are TRBV12-3 or TRBV12-4 and TRBJ1-4; the D call from TCRdb, TRBD1, cannot be confirmed without DNA. The CDR3 loop spans 14 amino acids. CDR3 loop: CASSATGPNEKLFF.

This CDR3 reads CASSRGQVPNEQFF. J is TRBJ2-1 and V is TRBV5-1; without DNA, the TCRdb call of TRBD1 cannot be checked. CDR1 is SGHRS, CDR2 YFSETQ, per germline. The CDR3 is 14 amino acids.